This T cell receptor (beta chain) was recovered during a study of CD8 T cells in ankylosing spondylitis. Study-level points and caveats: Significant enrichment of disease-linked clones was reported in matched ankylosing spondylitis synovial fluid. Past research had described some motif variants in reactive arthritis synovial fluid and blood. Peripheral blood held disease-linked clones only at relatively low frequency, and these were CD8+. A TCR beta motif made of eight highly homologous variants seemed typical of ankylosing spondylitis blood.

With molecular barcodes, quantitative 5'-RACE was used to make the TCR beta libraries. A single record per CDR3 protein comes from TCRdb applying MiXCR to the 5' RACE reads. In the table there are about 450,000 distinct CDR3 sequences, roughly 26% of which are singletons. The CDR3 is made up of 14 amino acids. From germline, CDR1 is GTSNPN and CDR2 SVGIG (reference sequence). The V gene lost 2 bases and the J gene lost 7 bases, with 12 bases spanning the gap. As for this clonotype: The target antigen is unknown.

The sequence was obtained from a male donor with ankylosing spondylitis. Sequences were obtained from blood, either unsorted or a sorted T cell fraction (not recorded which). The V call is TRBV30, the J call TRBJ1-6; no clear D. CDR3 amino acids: CAWSLSRGNSPLHF. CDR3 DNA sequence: TGTGCCTGGAGTCTTTCGAGAGGGAATTCACCCCTCCACTTT. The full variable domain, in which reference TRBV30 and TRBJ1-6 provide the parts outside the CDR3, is SQTIHQWPATLVQPVGSPLSLECTVEGTSNPNLYWYRQAAGRGLQLLFYSVGIGQISSEVPQNLSASRPQDRQFILSSKKLLLSDSGFYLCAWSLSRGNSPLHFGNGTRLTVT.